This TCR beta chain came from a study of a mutant IDH1 vaccine in newly diagnosed glioma. Turning to the study itself: Scheduled for weeks 1, 3, 5, 7, 11, 15, 19 and 23, eight vaccinations were given to patients. Beginning 4-6 weeks after radiotherapy alone, or with temozolomide cycles, vaccination took place. Previous care, which was radiotherapy, temozolomide, or both, most often involved both.

About this clone: The antigen remains undetermined.

The study's findings and limits: There were vaccine-induced immune responses in around 93% of the patients.

The protocol was immunoSEQ multiplex PCR, while the TCRdb copy is restricted to in-frame clones and leaves out a portion. Here the sample spans over 35,000 clones, roughly 83% being singletons. Time point specified: week 23, last vaccination. Mutant IDH1 20-mer peptide, at 300 ug, made up each vaccine dose, with topical imiquimod. V was clipped by 4 bases and J by 4 bases; unmatched bases: 4. There are 14 residues in the CDR3. The germline CDR1 and CDR2 sequences are SQVTM and ANQGSEA. This sequence originates from a young woman with glioma. Some clones in this sample may be carry-over from other donors' samples. The sequencing here drew on PBMCs, taken from a glioma patient whose treatment included an IDH1 peptide vaccine. The chain links TRBV29-1 to TRBJ2-3, with 11 positions matching TRBD1. The CDR3 spells CSVVGDRGSDTQYF. Here the CDR3 DNA reads TGCAGCGTTGTAGGGGACAGGGGGTCAGATACGCAGTATTTT.